These 20 T cell receptor beta chains came from one sample sequenced in a study of cytotoxic CD8 clonotypes in ibrutinib-treated CLL. Repertoires were generated with immunoSEQ multiplex PCR, while TCRdb's copy carries only in-frame clones and drops some. Altogether 150,000 or so clones are present, around 80% being singletons, with the ten largest covering approximately 7.6%. Here the sequenced sample was PBMCs, taken after 36 months of ibrutinib treatment. Receptors originate from a human donor with chronic lymphocytic leukemia.

CDR3 coding DNA: TGTGCCAGCTTACGGGGAGATAGCAATCAGCCCCAGCATTTT. Encoded protein: CASLRGDSNQPQHF. The J gene is TRBJ1-5, the V gene TRBV6-1; D call uncertain. Per germline, CDR1 MNHNS and CDR2 SASEGT. V was trimmed by 8 bases and J by 0 bases, leaving 11 bases between them. This CDR3 comprises 14 residues.

A few counts support this clone. DNA of the CDR3: TGTGCCAGCAGTTCAGATCAGGGATCCGGCTACACCTTC. Translation gives CASSSDQGSGYTF. The rearrangement joins TRBV6-6 to TRBJ1-2; D is perhaps TRBD1 (5 bases). Germline V gene sequence: CDR1 MNHNY, CDR2 SVGAGI (reference sequence). The CDR3 runs 13 residues. Between the trimmed V and J ends, which lost 4 bases and 8 bases, there was a span of 14 bases.

The V call is TRBV9, the J call TRBJ2-5, with TRBD2 as a possible D gene (5 bases). This CDR3 has 14 residues. Germline-derived CDR1 and CDR2 are SGDLS and YYNGEE. V gave up 4 bases and J gave up 1 base, with 11 bases separating them. CDR3: CASSLEGVQETQYF. The CDR3 nucleotides are TGTGCCAGCAGCCTAGAGGGCGTCCAAGAGACCCAGTACTTC. The whole variable domain, remainder taken from reference TRBV9 and TRBJ2-5, is DSGVTQTPKHLITATGQRVTLRCSPRSGDLSVYWYQQSLDQGLQFLIQYYNGEERAKGNILERFSAQQFPDLHSELNLSSLELGDSALYFCASSLEGVQETQYFGPGTRLLVL.

CDR3 protein: CASSMDRGRQETQYF. The CDR3 DNA is TGTGCCAGCAGCATGGACAGGGGGCGTCAAGAGACCCAGTACTTC. The rearrangement joins TRBV5-6 to TRBJ2-5, with 11 nucleotides matching TRBD1. CDR1 is SGHDT, CDR2 YYEEEE, per germline. V lost 4 bases to trimming and J lost 2 bases; unmatched junction nucleotides: 4. This CDR3 comprises 15 residues.

This CDR3 is CASGVGQTYEQYF. The DNA for the CDR3 is TGCGCCAGTGGGGTGGGACAGACCTACGAGCAGTACTTC. This sequence joins TRBV5-1 and TRBJ2-7, with 7 bases matching TRBD1. Germline V lookup: CDR1 SGHRS, CDR2 YFSETQ. The junction had 7 bases not matched to a gene; V was cut back by 8 bases and J by 2 bases. This CDR3 is 13 amino acids long.

V usage is TRBV13 and J usage is TRBJ2-1; D is unresolved. This CDR3 region has 13 residues. V was pared by 1 base and J by 15 bases, with 16 bases between. Germline assignment: CDR1 PRHDT and CDR2 FYEKMQ (reference sequence). CDR3 in DNA: TGTGCCAGCAGCTTAGTTTCTCGACTCCCCCCGTTCTTC. As protein: CASSLVSRLPPFF.

This sequence joins TRBV19 and TRBJ2-7; TRBD2 agrees at 12 bases. There are 14 residues in the CDR3. Germline CDR1 reads LNHDA; CDR2 reads SQIVND (reference sequence). Trimming took 6 bases from V and 4 from J; bases not matched to a gene: 4. The DNA of the CDR3 is TGTGCCAGTAGGACTAGCGGGAGCTCGTACGAGCAGTACTTC. Residues: CASRTSGSSYEQYF.

The J gene is TRBJ1-2, the V gene TRBV19, with 9 positions matching TRBD1. With 5 bases clipped from V and 7 bases from J, the junction kept 11 bases outside the gene matches. CDR1 and CDR2 (germline): LNHDA, SQIVND (reference sequence). This CDR3 is 15 amino acids long. CDR3 DNA: TGTGCCAGTAGTGGGGGACAGGGTTTTTCCCTTGGCTACACCTTC. Its translation: CASSGGQGFSLGYTF.

The chain's CDR3 is CASSIDTLNTEAFF. As DNA, the CDR3 is TGTGCCAGTAGTATAGATACACTGAACACTGAAGCTTTCTTT. The V call is TRBV19, the J call TRBJ1-1; D remains ambiguous. The CDR3 has 14 amino acids. The V gene lost 0 bases and the J gene lost 0 bases, with 5 bases spanning the gap. Germline CDR1 and CDR2: LNHDA and SQIVND (reference sequence).

This chain uses TRBV5-1 with TRBJ1-1; D remains unclear. The V end was cut by 1 base, the J end by 5 bases, with 12 bases between. This CDR3 comprises 14 residues. The V gene's germline CDR1 is SGHRS and CDR2 YFSETQ. The CDR3 DNA reads TGCGCCAGCAGCTTGTTCGGGTCTTCTACTGAAGCTTTCTTT. This translates into CASSLFGSSTEAFF.

V and J are TRBV25-1 and TRBJ2-6; possibly TRBD1 for D (6 bases). The V end lost 6 bases, the J end lost 1 base, and 16 bases lay between the germline ends. The CDR3 covers 17 residues. The germline V gene encodes CDR1 MGHDK and CDR2 SYGVNS. CDR3 amino acids: CASRPGRGPSGANVLTF. As DNA, the CDR3 is TGTGCCAGCAGGCCAGGCAGGGGTCCTTCTGGGGCCAACGTCCTGACTTTC. The full variable domain, rest sourced from reference TRBV25-1 and TRBJ2-6, is EADIYQTPRYLVIGTGKKITLECSQTMGHDKMYWYQQDPGMELHLIHYSYGVNSTEKGDLSSESTVSRIRTEHFPLTLESARPSHTSQYLCASRPGRGPSGANVLTFGAGSRLTVL.

This chain uses TRBV6-6 with TRBJ1-2; D may be TRBD1 (5 bases). The CDR3 loop spans 15 amino acids. Germline CDR1 and CDR2: MNHNY and SVGAGI (reference sequence). With 0 bases removed from V and 4 bases from J, the gap between germline ends came to 12 bases. CDR3 sequence reads: CASSYSEGRAYGYTF. The CDR3 coding sequence is TGTGCCAGCAGTTACTCGGAGGGCAGGGCCTATGGCTACACCTTC.

V is TRBV7-9 and J is TRBJ1-1, with 10 bases lining up with TRBD1. The junction had 7 bases not matched to a gene; V was cut back by 2 bases and J by 10 bases. Germline CDR1 reads SEHNR; CDR2 reads FQNEAQ (reference sequence). The CDR3 consists of 14 residues. Here the CDR3 DNA reads TGTGCCAGCAGCTTATCCCCCGGGGACAGGGGAGCTTTCTTT. Protein sequence: CASSLSPGDRGAFF.

The chain combines TRBV2 with TRBJ2-7, with a weak D call TRBD1 (5 bases). Germline CDR1 is SNHLY and CDR2 is FYNNEI. This CDR3 contains 13 residues. Trimming pared 6 bases from V and 7 bases from J, leaving 16 bases between. The chain's CDR3 is CASSGHLSEEQYF. As DNA, the CDR3 is TGTGCCAGCAGCGGACACCTCTCGGAAGAGCAGTACTTC.

The rearrangement joins TRBV28 to TRBJ1-1; D may be TRBD1 (6 bases). V was pared by 5 bases and J by 2 bases, with 15 bases between. Germline V gives CDR1 MDHEN, CDR2 SYDVKM. The CDR3 covers 15 residues. CDR3 amino acids: CASSPTGPVNTEAFF. CDR3 nucleotide sequence: TGTGCCAGCAGTCCAACAGGGCCCGTTAACACTGAAGCTTTCTTT.

The chain is built from TRBV30 and TRBJ2-1, with D perhaps matching TRBD1 (5 bases). Trimming shortened V by 0 bases and J by 4 bases, and 13 bases separated the two germline ends. The CDR3 totals 15 residues. Germline assignment: CDR1 GTSNPN and CDR2 SVGIG (reference sequence). CDR3 nucleotides: TGTGCCTGGAGTGTAAGGACAACCGCTTACAATGAGCAGTTCTTC. Residues: CAWSVRTTAYNEQFF.

The rearrangement uses TRBV2 and TRBJ2-5; TRBD2 matches at 11 bases. The trim removed 9 bases at V and 5 bases at J, leaving 8 bases unmatched. The germline V gene encodes CDR1 SNHLY and CDR2 FYNNEI. CDR3 size: 14 residues. The CDR3 protein is CARPHVAGGETQYF. CDR3 coding DNA: TGTGCCAGACCCCACGTAGCGGGGGGGGAGACCCAGTACTTC.

The chain combines TRBV2 with TRBJ1-5, with a possible D match to TRBD1 (6 bases). With 6 bases removed from V and 6 bases from J, the gap between germline ends came to 18 bases. The CDR3 runs 15 residues. Germline CDR1 SNHLY, CDR2 FYNNEI. DNA of the CDR3: TGTGCCAGCAGGGTGAGCGGGGGCCGGAGTCAGCCCCAGCATTTT. It translates to CASRVSGGRSQPQHF.

V is TRBV18 and J is TRBJ2-3, with D tentatively TRBD2 (6 bases). Deletions cut 2 bases from V and 12 bases from J, with 12 bases between. CDR1 and CDR2 (germline): KGHSH, LQKENI. The CDR3 extends over 12 amino acids. The CDR3 sequence: CASSPGLFQQYF. The CDR3 DNA reads as TGTGCCAGCTCACCAGGACTATTTCAACAGTATTTT.

This sequence joins TRBV25-1 and TRBJ2-7; D gene ambiguous. Trimming pared 6 bases from V and 2 bases from J, leaving 11 bases between. There are 13 residues in the CDR3. In germline, CDR1 is MGHDK, CDR2 SYGVNS. The CDR3 reads CASRDLDAYEQYF. CDR3 DNA: TGTGCCAGCAGAGATCTAGATGCCTACGAGCAGTACTTC.